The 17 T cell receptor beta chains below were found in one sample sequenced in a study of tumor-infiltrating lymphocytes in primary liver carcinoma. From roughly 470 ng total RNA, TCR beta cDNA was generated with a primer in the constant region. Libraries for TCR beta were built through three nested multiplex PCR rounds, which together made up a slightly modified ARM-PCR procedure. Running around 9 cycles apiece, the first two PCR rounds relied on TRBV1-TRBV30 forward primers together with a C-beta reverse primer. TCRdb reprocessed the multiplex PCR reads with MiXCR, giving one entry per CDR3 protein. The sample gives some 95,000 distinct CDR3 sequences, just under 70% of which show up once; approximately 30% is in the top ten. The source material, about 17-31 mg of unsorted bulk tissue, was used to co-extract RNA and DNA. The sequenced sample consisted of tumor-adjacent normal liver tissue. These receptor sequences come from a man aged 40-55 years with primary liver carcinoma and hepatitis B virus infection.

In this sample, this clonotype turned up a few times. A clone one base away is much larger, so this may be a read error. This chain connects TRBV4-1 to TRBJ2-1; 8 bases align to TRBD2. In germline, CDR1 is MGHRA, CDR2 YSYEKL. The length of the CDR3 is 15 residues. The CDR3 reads CTSSAGGAVSNEQFF. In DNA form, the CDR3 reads TGCACCAGCTCCGCGGGGGGCGCGGTCTCCAATGAGCAGTTCTTC.

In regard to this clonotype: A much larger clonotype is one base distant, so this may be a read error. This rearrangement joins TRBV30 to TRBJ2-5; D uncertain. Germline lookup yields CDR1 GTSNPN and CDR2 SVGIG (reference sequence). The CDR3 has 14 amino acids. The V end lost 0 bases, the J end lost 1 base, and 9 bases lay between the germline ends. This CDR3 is CAWSVLRCQETQYF. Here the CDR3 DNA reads TGTGCCTGGAGTGTACTTCGCTGCCAAGAGACCCAGTACTTC. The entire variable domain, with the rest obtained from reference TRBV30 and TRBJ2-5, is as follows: SQTIHQWPATLVQPVGSPLSLECTVEGTSNPNLYWYRQAAGRGLQLLFYSVGIGQISSEVPQNLSASRPQDRQFILSSKKLLLSDSGFYLCAWSVLRCQETQYFGPGTRLLVL.

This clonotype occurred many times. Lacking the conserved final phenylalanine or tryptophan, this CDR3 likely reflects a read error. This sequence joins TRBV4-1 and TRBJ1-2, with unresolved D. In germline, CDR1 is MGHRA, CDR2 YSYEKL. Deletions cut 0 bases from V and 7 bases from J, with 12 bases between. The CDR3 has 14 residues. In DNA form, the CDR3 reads TGCGCCAGCAGCCAAGAGGGCCCGGCGTTTGGCTACACCTCC. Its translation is CASSQEGPAFGYTS.

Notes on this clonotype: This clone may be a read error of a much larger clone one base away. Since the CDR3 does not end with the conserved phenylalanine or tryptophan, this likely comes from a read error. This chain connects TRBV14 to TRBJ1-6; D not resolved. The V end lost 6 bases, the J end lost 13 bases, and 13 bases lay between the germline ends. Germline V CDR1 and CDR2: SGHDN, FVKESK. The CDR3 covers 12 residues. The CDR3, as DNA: TGTGCCAGCAGGCCGGGCACGAAGCCCCTCCACTAT. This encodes CASRPGTKPLHY.

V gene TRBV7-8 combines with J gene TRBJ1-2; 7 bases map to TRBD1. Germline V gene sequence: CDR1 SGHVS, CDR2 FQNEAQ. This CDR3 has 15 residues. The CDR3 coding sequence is TGTGTCGGCAGCTGGCCGACAGGGAACCACTATGGCTACACCTTC. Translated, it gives CVGSWPTGNHYGYTF.

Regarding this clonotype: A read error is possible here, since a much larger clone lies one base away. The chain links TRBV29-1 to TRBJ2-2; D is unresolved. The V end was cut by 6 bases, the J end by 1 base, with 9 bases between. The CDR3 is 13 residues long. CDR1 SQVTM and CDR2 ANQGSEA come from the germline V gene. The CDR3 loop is CSVKIRNTGELFF. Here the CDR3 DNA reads TGCAGCGTCAAGATACGGAACACCGGGGAGCTGTTTTTT.

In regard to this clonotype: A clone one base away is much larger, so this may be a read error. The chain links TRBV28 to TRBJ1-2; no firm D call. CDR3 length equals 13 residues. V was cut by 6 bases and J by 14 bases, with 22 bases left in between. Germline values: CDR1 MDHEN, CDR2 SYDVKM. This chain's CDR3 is CASSLGGVAGVTF. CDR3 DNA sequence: TGTGCCAGCAGCCTAGGTGGGGTAGCAGGAGTTACCTTC.

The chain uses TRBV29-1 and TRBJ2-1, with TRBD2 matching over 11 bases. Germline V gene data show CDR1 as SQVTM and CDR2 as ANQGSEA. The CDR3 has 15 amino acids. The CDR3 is CNVGPWLAGGDEQFF. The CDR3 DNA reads TGCAACGTAGGGCCCTGGCTAGCGGGGGGCGATGAGCAGTTCTTC.

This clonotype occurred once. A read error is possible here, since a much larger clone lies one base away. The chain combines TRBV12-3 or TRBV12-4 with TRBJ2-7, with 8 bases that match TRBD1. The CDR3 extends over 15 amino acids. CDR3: CVSSRTGGLSYEQYF. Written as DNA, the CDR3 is TGTGTCAGCAGCCGTACAGGGGGGTTGTCCTACGAGCAGTACTTC.

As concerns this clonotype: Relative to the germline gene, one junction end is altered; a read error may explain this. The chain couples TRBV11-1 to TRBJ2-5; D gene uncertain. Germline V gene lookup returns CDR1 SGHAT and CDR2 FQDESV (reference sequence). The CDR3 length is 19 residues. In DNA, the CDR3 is TGTGCCAGCAGCCCGCCCCCGGAGATCAGGAAGGGCTTCCAAGAGACCCAGTGCTTC. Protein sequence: CASSPPPEIRKGFQETQCF.

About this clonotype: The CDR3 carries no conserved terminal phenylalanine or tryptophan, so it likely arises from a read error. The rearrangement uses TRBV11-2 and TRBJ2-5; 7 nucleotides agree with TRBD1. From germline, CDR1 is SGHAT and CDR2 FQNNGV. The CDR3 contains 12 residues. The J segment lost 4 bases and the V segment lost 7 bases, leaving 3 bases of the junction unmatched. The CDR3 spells CASKGQRETQYL. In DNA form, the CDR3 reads TGTGCCAGCAAGGGACAGAGAGAGACCCAGTACCTC.

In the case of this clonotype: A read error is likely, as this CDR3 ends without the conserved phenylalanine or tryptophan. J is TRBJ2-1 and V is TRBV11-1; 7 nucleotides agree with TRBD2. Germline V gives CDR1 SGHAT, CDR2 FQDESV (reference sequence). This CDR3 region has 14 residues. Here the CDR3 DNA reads TGTACCAGCAGCGATATAGCGGGCGAGGATGAGCAGTTCTCC. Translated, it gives CTSSDIAGEDEQFS.

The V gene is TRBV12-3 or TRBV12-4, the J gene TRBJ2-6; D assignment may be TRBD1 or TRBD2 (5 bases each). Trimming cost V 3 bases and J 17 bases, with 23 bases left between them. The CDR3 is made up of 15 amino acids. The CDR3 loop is CASSFERAGANVMTF. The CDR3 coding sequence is TGTGCCAGCAGTTTTGAGAGGGCTGGGGCCAATGTCATGACTTTC.

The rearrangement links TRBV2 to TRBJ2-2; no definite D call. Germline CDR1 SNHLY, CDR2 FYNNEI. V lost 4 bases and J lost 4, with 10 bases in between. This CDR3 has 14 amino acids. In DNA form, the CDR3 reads TGTGCCAGCAGTGCCTTTCTTTGCACCGGGGAGCTGTTTTTT. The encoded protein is CASSAFLCTGELFF. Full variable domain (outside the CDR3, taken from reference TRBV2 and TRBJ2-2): EPEVTQTPSHQVTQMGQEVILRCVPISNHLYFYWYRQILGQKVEFLVSFYNNEISEKSEIFDDQFSVERPDGSNFTLKIRSTKLEDSAMYFCASSAFLCTGELFFGEGSRLTVL.

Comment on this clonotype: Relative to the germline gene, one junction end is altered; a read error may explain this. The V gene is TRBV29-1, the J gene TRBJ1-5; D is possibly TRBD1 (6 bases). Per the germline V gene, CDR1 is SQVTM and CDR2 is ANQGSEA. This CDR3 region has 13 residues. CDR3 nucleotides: TGCAGCGTTCGGGACAATTACAGTCAGCCCCGGCATTTT. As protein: CSVRDNYSQPRHF.

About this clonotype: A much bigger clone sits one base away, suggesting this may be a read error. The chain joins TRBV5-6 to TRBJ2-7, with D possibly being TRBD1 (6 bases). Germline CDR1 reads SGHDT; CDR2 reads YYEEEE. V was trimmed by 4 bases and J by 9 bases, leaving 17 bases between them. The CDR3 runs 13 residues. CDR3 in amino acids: CASSLPGTCGQYF. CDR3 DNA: TGTGCCAGCAGCCTGCCAGGGACATGCGGGCAGTACTTC.

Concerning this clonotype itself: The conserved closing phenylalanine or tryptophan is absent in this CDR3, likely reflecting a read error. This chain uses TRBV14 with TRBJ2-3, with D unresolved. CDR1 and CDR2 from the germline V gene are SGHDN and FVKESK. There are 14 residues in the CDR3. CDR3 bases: TGTGCCAGCAGCCTCTTGGCTGGCACAGATACACAGTATTCT. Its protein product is CASSLLAGTDTQYS.